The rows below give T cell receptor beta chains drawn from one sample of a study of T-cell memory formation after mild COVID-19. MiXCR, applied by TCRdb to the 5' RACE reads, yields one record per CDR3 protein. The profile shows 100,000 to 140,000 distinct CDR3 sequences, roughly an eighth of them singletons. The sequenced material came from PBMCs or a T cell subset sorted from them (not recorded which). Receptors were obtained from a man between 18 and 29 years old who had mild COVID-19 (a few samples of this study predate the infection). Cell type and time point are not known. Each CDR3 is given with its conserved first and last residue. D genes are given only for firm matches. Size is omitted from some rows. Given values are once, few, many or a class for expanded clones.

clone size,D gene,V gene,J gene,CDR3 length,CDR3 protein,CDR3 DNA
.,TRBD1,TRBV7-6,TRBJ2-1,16,CASSSPDRGHFDEQFF,TGTGCCAGCAGCTCACCCGACAGGGGGCATTTCGATGAGCAGTTCTTC
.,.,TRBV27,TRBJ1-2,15,CASRPLGSRASGYTF,TGTGCCAGCAGACCTCTGGGGTCCAGGGCCTCTGGCTACACCTTC
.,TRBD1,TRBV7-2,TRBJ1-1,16,CASRVGIGTVNTEAFF,TGTGCCAGCAGAGTGGGGATCGGGACAGTGAACACTGAAGCTTTCTTT
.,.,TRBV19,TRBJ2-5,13,CASSIRSFETQYF,TGTGCCAGTAGTATACGGAGTTTCGAGACCCAGTACTTC
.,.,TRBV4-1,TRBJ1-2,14,CASSQDLTALGYTF,TGCGCCAGCAGCCAAGATCTGACAGCACTTGGCTACACCTTC
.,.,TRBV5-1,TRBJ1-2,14,CASSLRESTGGYTF,TGCGCCAGCAGCTTACGAGAGTCCACCGGGGGCTACACCTTC
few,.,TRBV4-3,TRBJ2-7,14,CASSQARSHLEQYF,TGCGCCAGCAGCCAGGCCCGGTCCCACCTTGAGCAGTACTTC
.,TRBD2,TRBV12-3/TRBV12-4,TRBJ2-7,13,CASSLAGVHEQYF,TGTGCCAGCAGCCTAGCGGGGGTCCACGAGCAGTACTTC
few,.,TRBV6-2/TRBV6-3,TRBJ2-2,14,CASSYLQLGGELFF,TGTGCCAGCAGTTACTTACAGCTCGGAGGGGAGCTGTTTTTT
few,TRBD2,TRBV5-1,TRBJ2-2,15,CASSFGGVNTGELFF,TGCGCCAGCAGCTTCGGGGGGGTGAACACCGGGGAGCTGTTTTTT
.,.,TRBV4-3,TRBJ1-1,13,CASSPNRVEEAFF,TGCGCCAGCAGCCCTAACAGGGTTGAGGAAGCTTTCTTT
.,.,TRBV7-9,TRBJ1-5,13,CASSSEVTSTQHF,TGTGCCAGCAGCTCGGAAGTTACGTCGACCCAGCATTTT
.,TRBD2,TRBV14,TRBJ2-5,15,CASSQGTSNQETQYF,TGTGCCAGCAGCCAAGGGACTAGCAACCAAGAGACCCAGTACTTC
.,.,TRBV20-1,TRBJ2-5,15,CSARESRAPPGTQYF,TGCAGTGCTAGAGAGTCCAGGGCACCTCCTGGGACCCAGTACTTC
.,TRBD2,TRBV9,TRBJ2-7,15,CASSVGGRRGDEQYF,TGTGCCAGCAGCGTAGGGGGTCGGCGGGGGGACGAGCAGTACTTC
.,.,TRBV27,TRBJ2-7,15,CASSFSGLETYEQYF,TGTGCCAGCAGTTTCTCCGGACTGGAGACCTACGAGCAGTACTTC
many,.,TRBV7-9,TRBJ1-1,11,CASSRNTEAFF,TGTGCCAGCAGCCGAAACACTGAAGCTTTCTTT
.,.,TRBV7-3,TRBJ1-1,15,CASSLDASPGTEAFF,TGTGCCAGCAGCTTAGACGCATCCCCGGGGACTGAAGCTTTCTTT
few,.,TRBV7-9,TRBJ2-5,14,CASSFVSSVETQYF,TGTGCCAGCAGCTTTGTCTCTAGCGTGGAGACCCAGTACTTC
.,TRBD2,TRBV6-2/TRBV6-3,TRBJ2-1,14,CATLAGTSYNEQFF,TGTGCCACCCTAGCGGGTACTTCCTACAATGAGCAGTTCTTC
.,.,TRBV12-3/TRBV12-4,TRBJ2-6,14,CASSSASGANVLTF,TGTGCCAGCAGTTCGGCTTCTGGGGCCAACGTCCTGACTTTC
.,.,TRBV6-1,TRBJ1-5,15,CASSEWTAYNQPQHF,TGTGCCAGCAGTGAATGGACAGCGTACAATCAGCCCCAGCATTTT
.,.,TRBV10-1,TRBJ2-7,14,CASSDSLLGEEQYF,TGCGCCAGCTCCGACAGTTTGCTGGGGGAGGAGCAGTACTTC
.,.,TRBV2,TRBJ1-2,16,CASMESTVALVNGYTF,TGTGCCAGCATGGAGAGCACGGTGGCGTTAGTAAATGGCTACACCTTC
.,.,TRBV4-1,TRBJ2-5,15,CASSQVTRGQETQYF,TGCGCCAGCAGCCAAGTGACTAGGGGCCAAGAGACCCAGTACTTC
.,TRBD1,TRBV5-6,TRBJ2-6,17,CASSEGQGYSGANVLTF,TGTGCCAGCAGCGAAGGACAGGGGTACTCTGGGGCCAACGTCCTGACTTTC